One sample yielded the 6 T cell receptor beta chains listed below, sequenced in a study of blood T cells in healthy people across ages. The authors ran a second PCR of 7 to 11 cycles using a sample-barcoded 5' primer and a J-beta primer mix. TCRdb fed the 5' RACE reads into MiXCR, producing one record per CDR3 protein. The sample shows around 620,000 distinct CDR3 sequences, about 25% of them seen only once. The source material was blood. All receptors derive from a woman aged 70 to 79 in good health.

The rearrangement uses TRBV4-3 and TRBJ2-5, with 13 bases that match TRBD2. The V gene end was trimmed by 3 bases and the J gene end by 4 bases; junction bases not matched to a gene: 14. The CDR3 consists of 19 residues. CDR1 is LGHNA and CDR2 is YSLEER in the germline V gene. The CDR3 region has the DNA TGCGCCAGCAGCCACCTGAATCAACTAGCGGGGGGGAACCGAGAGACCCAGTACTTC. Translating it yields CASSHLNQLAGGNRETQYF.

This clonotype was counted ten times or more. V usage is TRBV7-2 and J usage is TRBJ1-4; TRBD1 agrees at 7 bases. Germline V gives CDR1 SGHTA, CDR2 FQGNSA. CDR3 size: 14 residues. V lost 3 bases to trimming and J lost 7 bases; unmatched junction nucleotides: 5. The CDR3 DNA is TGTGCCAGCAGCTTTGGGAGGACAGGTGAAAAACTGTTTTTT. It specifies CASSFGRTGEKLFF.

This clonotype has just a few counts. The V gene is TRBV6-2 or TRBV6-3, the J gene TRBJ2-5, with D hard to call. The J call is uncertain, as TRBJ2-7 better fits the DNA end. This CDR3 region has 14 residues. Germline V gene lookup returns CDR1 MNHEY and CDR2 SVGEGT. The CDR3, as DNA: TGTGCCAGCAAGCCACCGGACGGGCGGAACGAGCAGTACTTC. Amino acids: CASKPPDGRNEQYF.

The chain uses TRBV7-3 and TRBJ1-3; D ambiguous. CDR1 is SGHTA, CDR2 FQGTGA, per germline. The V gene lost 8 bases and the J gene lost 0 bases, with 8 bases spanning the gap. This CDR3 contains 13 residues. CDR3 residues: CASGPSSGNTIYF. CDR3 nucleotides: TGTGCCAGCGGTCCGAGCTCTGGAAACACCATATATTTT.

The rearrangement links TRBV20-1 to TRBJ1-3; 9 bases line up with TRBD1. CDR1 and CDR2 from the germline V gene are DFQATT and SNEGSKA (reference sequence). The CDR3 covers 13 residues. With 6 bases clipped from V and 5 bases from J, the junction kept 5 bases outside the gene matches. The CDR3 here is CSAPGQGRNTIYF. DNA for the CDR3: TGCAGTGCCCCGGGACAGGGCCGAAACACCATATATTTT.

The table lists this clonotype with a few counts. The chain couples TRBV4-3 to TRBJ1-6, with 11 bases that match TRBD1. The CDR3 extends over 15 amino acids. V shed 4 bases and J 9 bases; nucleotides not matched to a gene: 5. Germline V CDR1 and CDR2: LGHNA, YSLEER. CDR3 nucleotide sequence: TGCGCCAGCAGCCGAGGACAGGGGGCCAGTTCACCCCTCCACTTT. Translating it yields CASSRGQGASSPLHF.